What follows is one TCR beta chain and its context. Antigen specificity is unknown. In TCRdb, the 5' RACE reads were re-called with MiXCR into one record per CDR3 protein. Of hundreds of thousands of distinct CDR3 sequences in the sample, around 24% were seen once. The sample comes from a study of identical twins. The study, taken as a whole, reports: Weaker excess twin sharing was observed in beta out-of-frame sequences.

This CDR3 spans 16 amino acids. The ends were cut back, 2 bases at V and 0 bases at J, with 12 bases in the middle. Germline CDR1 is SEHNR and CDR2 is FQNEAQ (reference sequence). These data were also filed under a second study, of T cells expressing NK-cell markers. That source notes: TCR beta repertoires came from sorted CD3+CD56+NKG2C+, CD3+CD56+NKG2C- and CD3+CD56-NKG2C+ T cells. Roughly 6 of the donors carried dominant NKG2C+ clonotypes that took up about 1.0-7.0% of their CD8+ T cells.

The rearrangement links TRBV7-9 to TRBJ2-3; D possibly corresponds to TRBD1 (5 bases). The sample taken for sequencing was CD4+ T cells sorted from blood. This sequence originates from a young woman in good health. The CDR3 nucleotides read TGTGCCAGCAGCTTATTCAGGGTCGGTAGCACAGATACGCAGTATTTT. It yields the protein CASSLFRVGSTDTQYF.